A single sample is the source of the 12 T cell receptor beta chains below, sequenced in a study of CD8+ T cells in alopecia areata. Sequencing used cDNA as its template, made by extracting RNA and reverse transcribing it. Repertoires were generated with immunoSEQ multiplex PCR, while TCRdb's copy carries only in-frame clones and drops some. The repertoire includes 110,000 or so clones, approximately 55% of them detected once, and 3% to 4% sits in the top ten. Treatment of the sample: oral pan-JAK inhibitor, 5-10 mg twice daily. The specimen comprised CD4+ T cells sorted from blood, sampled at week 24, from a patient treated with tofacitinib. These TCRs come from a human donor with alopecia areata.

J is TRBJ1-5 and V is TRBV29-1, with 7 nucleotides matching TRBD1. CDR1 and CDR2 from the germline V gene are SQVTM and ANQGSEA. V lost 4 bases to trimming and J lost 4 bases; unmatched junction nucleotides: 4. The CDR3 is made up of 13 amino acids. The CDR3 DNA reads TGCAGCGTTGCCCCGACAGGGAATCAGCCCCAGCATTTT. This encodes CSVAPTGNQPQHF.

The chain links TRBV30 to TRBJ2-3; D is possibly TRBD1 or TRBD2 (5 bases each). Germline assignment: CDR1 GTSNPN and CDR2 SVGIG (reference sequence). The V gene lost 8 bases and the J gene lost 9 bases, with 24 bases spanning the gap. This CDR3 has 14 amino acids. The CDR3: CAPTRDGEVSTQYF. CDR3 nucleotides: TGTGCCCCCACCCGGGACGGAGAGGTTTCGACGCAGTATTTT.

The chain uses TRBV5-4 and TRBJ1-2; no clear D gene. Germline values: CDR1 SGHNT, CDR2 YYREEE (reference sequence). V lost 0 bases and J lost 4, with 10 bases in between. The CDR3 totals 14 residues. The CDR3 sequence: CASSLDDFLYGYTF. The CDR3 nucleotides are TGTGCCAGCAGCTTGGATGATTTCCTCTATGGCTACACCTTC.

The chain has TRBV2 and TRBJ1-3; tentatively, D is TRBD1 (5 bases). This CDR3 comprises 14 residues. Trimming took off 5 bases at V and 0 bases at J, with 8 bases between the two ends. Germline CDR1 is SNHLY and CDR2 is FYNNEI. The CDR3 nucleotides are TGTGCCAGCAGTCAGGGTTCCTCTGGAAACACCATATATTTT. Its translation is CASSQGSSGNTIYF.

The genes are TRBV30 and TRBJ2-2, with TRBD1 as a possible D gene (6 bases). The V gene lost 5 bases and the J gene lost 5 bases, with 12 bases spanning the gap. Germline V gene sequence: CDR1 GTSNPN, CDR2 SVGIG (reference sequence). The CDR3 covers 13 residues. DNA for the CDR3: TGTGCCTGGGCAGGGGAAATAACCGGGGAGCTGTTTTTT. Translating gives CAWAGEITGELFF.

V and J are TRBV29-1 and TRBJ2-1, with D tentatively TRBD1 (5 bases). This CDR3 is 12 amino acids long. V lost 3 bases, J lost 6 bases, and 9 bases lay in between. CDR1 SQVTM and CDR2 ANQGSEA come from the germline V gene. The CDR3 nucleotides read TGCAGCGTTGATGAAGGGGTCAATGAGCAGTTCTTC. Translating it yields CSVDEGVNEQFF.

The J gene is TRBJ1-1, the V gene TRBV30; 7 positions agree with TRBD1. The germline V gene encodes CDR1 GTSNPN and CDR2 SVGIG (reference sequence). V was pared by 1 base and J by 4 bases, with 3 bases of the junction left unmatched. There are 13 residues in the CDR3. DNA for the CDR3: TGTGCCTGGAGTGCGCAGGGGGGCACTGAAGCTTTCTTT. Encoded protein: CAWSAQGGTEAFF.

This clone was seen more than once but under ten times. The V gene is TRBV30, the J gene TRBJ2-1; either TRBD1 or TRBD2 may supply D (6 bases each). There are 13 residues in the CDR3. Germline V gene sequence: CDR1 GTSNPN, CDR2 SVGIG (reference sequence). Trimming cost V 3 bases and J 13 bases, with 19 bases left between them. The CDR3 DNA follows: TGTGCCTGGAGAATGACAGGCGGGGTGAACCAGTTCTTC. Protein: CAWRMTGGVNQFF.

This sequence joins TRBV5-1 and TRBJ2-6; D gene ambiguous. The germline V gene has CDR1 SGHRS and CDR2 YFSETQ. V dropped 2 bases and J dropped 2 bases, with 8 bases sitting between them. This CDR3 spans 15 amino acids. In DNA, the CDR3 is TGCGCCAGCAGCTTTAGCTTGCCTGGGGCCAACGTCCTGACTTTC. It translates to CASSFSLPGANVLTF.

This chain uses TRBV19 with TRBJ2-3; unclear D gene. This CDR3 spans 12 amino acids. V lost 2 bases and J 2 bases, leaving 2 bases between the germline ends. Germline V gives CDR1 LNHDA, CDR2 SQIVND (reference sequence). The CDR3 sequence is CASSINTDTQYF. The CDR3 DNA follows: TGTGCCAGTAGTATAAACACAGATACGCAGTATTTT.

This clone has only a few counts. This chain joins TRBV4-3 and TRBJ2-2; D might be TRBD2 (5 bases). The CDR3 has 15 residues. The V end lost 0 bases, the J end lost 4 bases, and 9 bases lay between the germline ends. The germline CDR1 and CDR2 sequences are LGHNA and YSLEER. The CDR3 sequence: CASSQDGSGTGELFF. The CDR3 bases are TGCGCCAGCAGCCAAGACGGAAGCGGCACCGGGGAGCTGTTTTTT.

The rearrangement joins TRBV6-6 to TRBJ1-5; D ambiguous. Germline-derived CDR1 and CDR2 are MNHNY and SVGAGI (reference sequence). Trimming removed 5 bases from V and 7 bases from J, with 3 bases in between. This CDR3 comprises 10 residues. The DNA for the CDR3 is TGTGCCAGCAGTAACCAGCCCCAGCATTTT. Protein sequence: CASSNQPQHF.